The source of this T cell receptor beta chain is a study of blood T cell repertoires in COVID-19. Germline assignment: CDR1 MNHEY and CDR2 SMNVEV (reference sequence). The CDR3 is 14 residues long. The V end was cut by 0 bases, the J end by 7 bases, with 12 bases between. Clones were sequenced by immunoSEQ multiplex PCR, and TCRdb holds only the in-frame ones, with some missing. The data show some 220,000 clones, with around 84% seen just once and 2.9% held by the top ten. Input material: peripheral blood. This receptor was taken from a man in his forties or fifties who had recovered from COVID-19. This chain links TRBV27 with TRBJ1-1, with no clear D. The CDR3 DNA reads TGTGCCAGCAGTTTATCGATCGACACGAATGAAGCTTTCTTT. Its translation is CASSLSIDTNEAFF.